This section outlines one TCR beta chain sequence together with its context. V was clipped by 0 bases and J by 5 bases, with 8 bases between them. Germline CDR1 reads SGHAT; CDR2 reads FQNNGV. The CDR3 contains 14 residues. Time point indicated: newly diagnosed GD, antithyroid drugs for less than 3 months. Extracted PBMC RNA gave rise to the TCR library. Arm-PCR of CDR3 regions and iRepertoire HTBI primers were the basis on which TCR beta libraries were built. TCRdb called the multiplex PCR reads again in MiXCR, with one record for every CDR3 protein. The table has 350,000 to 550,000 distinct CDR3 sequences, roughly 15% seen once; the top ten hold 23%. This entry belongs to a study of regulatory T cells in long-lasting Graves disease. Study-level information: Antithyroid drug use was under 3 months in newly diagnosed Graves' patients.

These data were also filed under a second study, of T cells in Graves' hyperthyroidism and ophthalmopathy.

The specimen comprised peripheral blood mononuclear cells (PBMCs), sampled at new diagnosis, from a patient treated with antithyroid drugs. This clonotype was obtained from a woman aged 18-29 years with Graves disease. The chain is built from TRBV11-2 and TRBJ2-1; D ambiguous. CDR3 sequence reads: CASSLEPGHNEQFF. DNA of the CDR3: TGTGCCAGCAGCTTAGAACCGGGCCACAATGAGCAGTTCTTC.